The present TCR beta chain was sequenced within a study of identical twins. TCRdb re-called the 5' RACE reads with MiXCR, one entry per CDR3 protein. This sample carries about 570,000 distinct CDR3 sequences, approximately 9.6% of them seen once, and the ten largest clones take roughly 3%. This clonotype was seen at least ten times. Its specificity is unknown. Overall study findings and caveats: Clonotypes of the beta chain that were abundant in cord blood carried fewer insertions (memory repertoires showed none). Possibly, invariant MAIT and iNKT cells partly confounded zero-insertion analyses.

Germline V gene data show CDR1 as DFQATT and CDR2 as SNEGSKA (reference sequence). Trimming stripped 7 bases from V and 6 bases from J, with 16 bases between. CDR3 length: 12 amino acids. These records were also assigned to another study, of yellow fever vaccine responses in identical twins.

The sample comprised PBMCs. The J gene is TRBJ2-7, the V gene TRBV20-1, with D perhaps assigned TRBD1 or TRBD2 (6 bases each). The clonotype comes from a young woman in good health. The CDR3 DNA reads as TGCAGTGGGGAAGGCAGGGGAGGCGAGCAGTACTTC. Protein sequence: CSGEGRGGEQYF.